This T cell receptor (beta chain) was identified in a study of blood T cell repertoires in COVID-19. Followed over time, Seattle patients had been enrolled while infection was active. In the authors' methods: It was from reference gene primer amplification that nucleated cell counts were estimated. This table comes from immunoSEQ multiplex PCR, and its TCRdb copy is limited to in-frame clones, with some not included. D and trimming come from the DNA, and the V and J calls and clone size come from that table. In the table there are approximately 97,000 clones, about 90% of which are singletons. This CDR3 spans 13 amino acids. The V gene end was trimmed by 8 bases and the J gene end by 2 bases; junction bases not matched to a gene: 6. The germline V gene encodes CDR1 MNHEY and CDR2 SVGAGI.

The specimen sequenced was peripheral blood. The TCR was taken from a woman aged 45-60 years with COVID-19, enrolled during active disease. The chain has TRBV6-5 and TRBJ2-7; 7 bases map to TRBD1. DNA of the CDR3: TGTGCCAGCGTTTCGGGACAGACCTACGAGCAGTACTTC. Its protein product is CASVSGQTYEQYF.